These 9 T cell receptor beta chains originate from one sample sequenced in a study of Ad26.COV2.S vaccination and SARS-CoV-2 variants. Here immunoSEQ multiplex PCR was the method, and the copy in TCRdb shows in-frame clones only, minus some. The data hold about 350,000 clones, with about 87% observed a single time. Sample treatment: about 20 received Ad26.COV2.S at low or high dose, single or two shots; roughly 5 received placebo; per-sample allocation not given. Specimens were obtained on day 63 following the first vaccine or placebo injection. The sample in question was peripheral blood, obtained in a trial of Ad26.COV2.S vaccine versus placebo. These receptors were taken from a person aged 18-65 years who received the Ad26.COV2.S COVID-19 vaccine or a placebo.

This chain joins TRBV28 and TRBJ1-4; D not resolved. Per the germline V gene, CDR1 is MDHEN and CDR2 is SYDVKM. CDR3 length equals 16 residues. Trimming took off 3 bases at V and 6 bases at J, with 17 bases between the two ends. CDR3 loop: CASSFIFEGMDEKLFF. The CDR3 DNA sequence: TGTGCCAGCAGTTTTATCTTTGAAGGAATGGATGAAAAACTGTTTTTT.

The chain joins TRBV19 to TRBJ2-1, with 8 bases aligning to TRBD2. Germline lookup yields CDR1 LNHDA and CDR2 SQIVND (reference sequence). The CDR3 loop spans 18 amino acids. With 4 bases clipped from V and 0 bases from J, the junction kept 11 bases outside the gene matches. This chain's CDR3 is CASSTMLAGGSSYNEQFF. In nucleotides, the CDR3 is TGTGCCAGTAGTACAATGCTAGCGGGTGGCAGCTCCTACAATGAGCAGTTCTTC.

V and J are TRBV4-3 and TRBJ2-1; TRBD2 matches 8 bases. The germline CDR1 and CDR2 sequences are LGHNA and YSLEER. The CDR3 runs to 16 residues. V dropped 1 base and J dropped 2; count of bases not matched to a gene: 4. The CDR3 DNA is TGCGCCAGCAGCCAAGGTGGCGGGAGGACCTACAATGAGCAGTTCTTC. The encoded protein is CASSQGGGRTYNEQFF.

This clone was recorded only once. The gene calls are TRBV4-3 and TRBJ1-3, with TRBD1 identical over 7 bases. The length of the CDR3 is 15 residues. The V segment lost 4 bases and the J segment 0 bases; nucleotides outside the gene matches: 3. The germline CDR1 and CDR2 sequences are LGHNA and YSLEER. The CDR3 DNA sequence: TGCGCCAGCAGCCCGGGACAGTACTCTGGAAACACCATATATTTT. This sequence encodes CASSPGQYSGNTIYF.

Written as DNA, the CDR3 is TGTGCCAGCAGCTTAGGACCAGGGCCTACTGAAGCTTTCTTT. Protein product: CASSLGPGPTEAFF. This sequence joins TRBV7-6 and TRBJ1-1, with a tentative D call TRBD1 (5 bases). The CDR3 extends over 14 amino acids. V was clipped by 1 base and J by 5 bases, with 11 bases between them. Per germline, CDR1 SGHVS and CDR2 FNYEAQ. Filled out from reference TRBV7-6 and TRBJ1-1, the complete variable domain reads GAGVSQSPRYKVTKRGQDVALRCDPISGHVSLYWYRQALGQGPEFLTYFNYEAQQDKSGLPNDRFSAERPEGSISTLTIQRTEQRDSAMYRCASSLGPGPTEAFFGQGTRLTVV.

The gene calls are TRBV7-2 and TRBJ2-3; D gene ambiguous. Germline V gene data show CDR1 as SGHTA and CDR2 as FQGNSA. The CDR3 consists of 14 residues. Deletions cut 5 bases from V and 1 base from J, with 10 bases between. For the CDR3, the DNA is TGTGCCAGCAGCCCTATGGACCGCACAGATACGCAGTATTTT. Protein product: CASSPMDRTDTQYF.

The chain combines TRBV7-9 with TRBJ1-3; 7 nucleotides agree with TRBD1. The ends lost 3 bases at V and 0 bases at J; junction bases unmatched: 2. The CDR3 spans 15 residues. Germline V gene sequence: CDR1 SEHNR, CDR2 FQNEAQ (reference sequence). The CDR3 sequence is CASSFDRASGNTIYF. CDR3 in DNA: TGTGCCAGCAGCTTCGACAGGGCCTCTGGAAACACCATATATTTT.

This clone was picked up a small number of times. V gene TRBV4-1 combines with J gene TRBJ1-5; 10 positions agree with TRBD1. V shed 2 bases and J 2 bases; nucleotides not matched to a gene: 9. CDR3 length equals 18 residues. Germline assignment: CDR1 MGHRA and CDR2 YSYEKL. CDR3 in amino acids: CASSQSTGTGVGNQPQHF. CDR3 nucleotides: TGCGCCAGCAGCCAAAGCACCGGGACAGGGGTCGGCAATCAGCCCCAGCATTTT.

In its sample, this clone was seen once. V gene TRBV3-1 (or the pseudogene TRBV3-2) combines with J gene TRBJ2-6; D gene ambiguous. The V gene's germline CDR1 is LGHDT and CDR2 YNNKEL (reference sequence). The CDR3 extends over 12 amino acids. Trimming took 0 bases from V and 17 from J, leaving 11 bases between them. The CDR3 region has the DNA TGTGCCAGCAGCCAAGATAGGATGCAGGTGACTTTC. It codes for CASSQDRMQVTF.